This is a list of T cell receptor beta chains from one sample in a study of blood T cells in healthy people across ages. Each CDR3 protein gets one entry after TCRdb re-called the 5' RACE reads with MiXCR. The profile shows hundreds of thousands of distinct CDR3 sequences, 35% to 50% of them singletons. The sample was blood. These receptors were taken from an elderly man in good health. The CDR3 runs from the conserved cysteine through the conserved F or W. Each record gives: J gene, D gene, clone size, V gene, CDR3 DNA, CDR3 protein. D genes are given only for firm matches. Expanded clones get a size class; other rows say once, few or many, or leave the size out.

J gene: TRBJ1-4; D gene: NA; clone size: NA; V gene: TRBV28; CDR3 DNA: TGTGCCAGCAGTTCTCAACTCTTGGGGGTTGAAAAACTGTTTTTT; CDR3 protein: CASSSQLLGVEKLFF
J gene: TRBJ2-5; D gene: NA; clone size: NA; V gene: TRBV18; CDR3 DNA: TGTGCCAGCTCACCGATAATGCCCCAAGACCACCAAGAGACCCAGTACTTC; CDR3 protein: CASSPIMPQDHQETQYF
J gene: TRBJ1-2; D gene: NA; clone size: NA; V gene: TRBV28; CDR3 DNA: TGTGCCAGCAGTTTATCGGCTGGGCGGTATGGCTACACCTTC; CDR3 protein: CASSLSAGRYGYTF
J gene: TRBJ2-4; D gene: NA; clone size: many; V gene: TRBV7-2; CDR3 DNA: TGTGCCAGCAGCTTAGCCAGGGATAACATTCAGTACTTC; CDR3 protein: CASSLARDNIQYF
J gene: TRBJ2-3; D gene: NA; clone size: few; V gene: TRBV27; CDR3 DNA: TGTGCCAGCAGTTCCAACCGGGCTACGACGGAACTAGATACGCAGTATTTT; CDR3 protein: CASSSNRATTELDTQYF
J gene: TRBJ2-1; D gene: NA; clone size: NA; V gene: TRBV7-3; CDR3 DNA: TGTGCCTGCAGCCTCTCCGGGGGCAACAATGAGCAGTTCTTC; CDR3 protein: CACSLSGGNNEQFF
J gene: TRBJ2-7; D gene: NA; clone size: NA; V gene: TRBV20-1; CDR3 DNA: TGCAGTGCTCCCGACGGCTACGAGCAGTACTTC; CDR3 protein: CSAPDGYEQYF
J gene: TRBJ2-7; D gene: NA; clone size: NA; V gene: TRBV25-1; CDR3 DNA: TGTGCCAGCAGTGACCAGGAACGCGAGCAGTACTTC; CDR3 protein: CASSDQEREQYF
J gene: TRBJ2-7; D gene: NA; clone size: few; V gene: TRBV6-2/TRBV6-3; CDR3 DNA: TGTGCCAGCAGCCGCCGGTCTCACGAGCAGTACTTC; CDR3 protein: CASSRRSHEQYF
J gene: TRBJ2-1; D gene: NA; clone size: NA; V gene: TRBV6-2/TRBV6-3; CDR3 DNA: TGTGCCAGCAGTTACTTAAGAGAGACCTCCAATGAGCAGTTCTTC; CDR3 protein: CASSYLRETSNEQFF
J gene: TRBJ1-1; D gene: NA; clone size: NA; V gene: TRBV7-9; CDR3 DNA: TGTGCCAGCAGCTCGCGTACAGGCACCGGGGGGAACACTGAAGCTTTCTTT; CDR3 protein: CASSSRTGTGGNTEAFF
J gene: TRBJ2-1; D gene: NA; clone size: NA; V gene: TRBV20-1; CDR3 DNA: TGCAGTGCTAGAGCCGGCACCGGGACCACTTCCTACAATGAGCAGTTCTTC; CDR3 protein: CSARAGTGTTSYNEQFF
J gene: TRBJ2-1; D gene: NA; clone size: few; V gene: TRBV7-3; CDR3 DNA: TGTGCCAGCAGCTTAAGGGGGTCCAGGATGCAGTTCTTC; CDR3 protein: CASSLRGSRMQFF
J gene: TRBJ1-1; D gene: TRBD1; clone size: few; V gene: TRBV25-1; CDR3 DNA: TGTGCCAGCAGTGCAGGGGGGCGAGACACTGAAGCTTTCTTT; CDR3 protein: CASSAGGRDTEAFF
J gene: TRBJ2-1; D gene: NA; clone size: many; V gene: TRBV11-2; CDR3 DNA: TGTGCCAGCAGCTTGACACCTTTAGGGGCTTATGAGCAGTTCTTC; CDR3 protein: CASSLTPLGAYEQFF
J gene: TRBJ1-5; D gene: NA; clone size: few; V gene: TRBV27; CDR3 DNA: TGTGCCAGCAGTGGGGGGGGTTTCAATCAGCCCCAGCATTTT; CDR3 protein: CASSGGGFNQPQHF
J gene: TRBJ2-5; D gene: NA; clone size: few; V gene: TRBV29-1; CDR3 DNA: TGCAGCGGCGCCGGGTCCCAAGAGACCCAGTACTTC; CDR3 protein: CSGAGSQETQYF
J gene: TRBJ2-1; D gene: NA; clone size: many; V gene: TRBV20-1; CDR3 DNA: TGCAGTGCTAGGCTGGTGAACAATGAGCAGTTCTTC; CDR3 protein: CSARLVNNEQFF
J gene: TRBJ1-4; D gene: NA; clone size: few; V gene: TRBV7-9; CDR3 DNA: TGTGCCAGCAGCCAACGTGCTACAGGGACTAATGAAAAACTGTTTTTT; CDR3 protein: CASSQRATGTNEKLFF
J gene: TRBJ2-7; D gene: NA; clone size: many; V gene: TRBV29-1; CDR3 DNA: TGCAGCGCCCGTACAGCCTACGAGCAGTACTTC; CDR3 protein: CSARTAYEQYF
J gene: TRBJ2-1; D gene: NA; clone size: NA; V gene: TRBV11-2; CDR3 DNA: TGTGCCAGCACTCTGGGATTGGGGGGCTCGTACAATGAGCAGTTCTTC; CDR3 protein: CASTLGLGGSYNEQFF
J gene: TRBJ2-5; D gene: TRBD1; clone size: NA; V gene: TRBV28; CDR3 DNA: TGTGCCAGCAGTTTACGGAGAGTGGACAGGGGTTCCCAAGAGACCCAGTACTTC; CDR3 protein: CASSLRRVDRGSQETQYF
J gene: TRBJ1-5; D gene: NA; clone size: NA; V gene: TRBV7-2; CDR3 DNA: TGTGCCAGCAGCTTGGTATCCCGGGACTTTAGCAATCAGCCCCAGCATTTT; CDR3 protein: CASSLVSRDFSNQPQHF
J gene: TRBJ1-5; D gene: NA; clone size: NA; V gene: TRBV7-2; CDR3 DNA: TGTGCCAGCAGCTCCAGGGAAGGGGTTAATCAGCCCCAGCATTTT; CDR3 protein: CASSSREGVNQPQHF
J gene: TRBJ2-5; D gene: TRBD1; clone size: NA; V gene: TRBV11-2; CDR3 DNA: TGTGCCAGCAGCGCGACGGACAGGGTCCAAGAGACCCGGTACTTC; CDR3 protein: CASSATDRVQETRYF
J gene: TRBJ2-1; D gene: TRBD2; clone size: few; V gene: TRBV20-1; CDR3 DNA: TGCAGTGCTAGAGATCGGGGGGTAGCGGGAGGGCCTAGCTCCTACAATGAGCAGTTCTTC; CDR3 protein: CSARDRGVAGGPSSYNEQFF
J gene: TRBJ1-2; D gene: NA; clone size: few; V gene: TRBV28; CDR3 DNA: TGTGCCAGCCTCCAGGCCAGCTATGGCTACACCTTC; CDR3 protein: CASLQASYGYTF
J gene: TRBJ2-7; D gene: TRBD1; clone size: NA; V gene: TRBV11-3; CDR3 DNA: TGTGCCAGCAGCTCCGGCGGGACAGGGGGCTCCTACGAGCAGTACTTC; CDR3 protein: CASSSGGTGGSYEQYF
J gene: TRBJ2-1; D gene: NA; clone size: NA; V gene: TRBV7-2; CDR3 DNA: TGTGCCAGCAGCTTAGCGGTGTCGGCTAGCGCCGACAATGAGCAGTTCTTC; CDR3 protein: CASSLAVSASADNEQFF
J gene: TRBJ2-7; D gene: TRBD1; clone size: NA; V gene: TRBV5-5; CDR3 DNA: TGTGCCAGCAGCTTGGCCCCCGGGACAGGGGGCTACGAGCAGTACTTC; CDR3 protein: CASSLAPGTGGYEQYF
J gene: TRBJ2-3; D gene: TRBD2; clone size: once; V gene: TRBV6-2/TRBV6-3; CDR3 DNA: TGTGCCAGCAGTTTACCCAGCGGGGGGGCAGATACGCAGTATTTT; CDR3 protein: CASSLPSGGADTQYF
J gene: TRBJ1-1; D gene: NA; clone size: NA; V gene: TRBV7-2; CDR3 DNA: TGTGCCAGCAGCCAGCAGCCAAACACTGAAGCTTTCTTT; CDR3 protein: CASSQQPNTEAFF
J gene: TRBJ2-5; D gene: TRBD2; clone size: NA; V gene: TRBV20-1; CDR3 DNA: TGCAGTGCTAGGGCTAGCGGGAGCAGAGAGACCCAGTACTTC; CDR3 protein: CSARASGSRETQYF
J gene: TRBJ1-2; D gene: NA; clone size: few; V gene: TRBV6-1; CDR3 DNA: TGTGCCAGCAGTGGCCAGGGCCGCCGAACTTATGGCTACACCTTC; CDR3 protein: CASSGQGRRTYGYTF
J gene: TRBJ2-1; D gene: TRBD2; clone size: NA; V gene: TRBV6-2/TRBV6-3; CDR3 DNA: TGTGCCAGCACGAATCCGACTAGCGGGAGGGGAAATGAGCAGTTCTTC; CDR3 protein: CASTNPTSGRGNEQFF
J gene: TRBJ2-7; D gene: NA; clone size: few; V gene: TRBV5-1; CDR3 DNA: NA; CDR3 protein: CASSSSWGGTYEQYF
J gene: TRBJ2-3; D gene: NA; clone size: once; V gene: TRBV12-3/TRBV12-4; CDR3 DNA: TGTGCCAGCAGTCCATACACCGCAGCGGAGAACACAGATACGCAGTATTTT; CDR3 protein: CASSPYTAAENTDTQYF
J gene: TRBJ2-7; D gene: TRBD1; clone size: NA; V gene: TRBV29-1; CDR3 DNA: TGCAGCGTGATACCGACAGGGCTCTACGAGCAGTACTTC; CDR3 protein: CSVIPTGLYEQYF
J gene: TRBJ2-4; D gene: NA; clone size: few; V gene: TRBV18; CDR3 DNA: TGTGCCAGCTCACCTTCGGGCACAGGGAGAGACATTCAGTACTTC; CDR3 protein: CASSPSGTGRDIQYF
J gene: TRBJ2-5; D gene: TRBD2; clone size: few; V gene: TRBV20-1; CDR3 DNA: TGCAGTGCTAGTAGGCTTGGCGGGAGGCAATCGGAGACCCAGTACTTC; CDR3 protein: CSASRLGGRQSETQYF
J gene: TRBJ2-1; D gene: TRBD2; clone size: NA; V gene: TRBV15; CDR3 DNA: TGTGCCACTGCCCCACTAGCGGGAACCTACAATGAGCAGTTCTTC; CDR3 protein: CATAPLAGTYNEQFF
J gene: TRBJ2-5; D gene: NA; clone size: few; V gene: TRBV20-1; CDR3 DNA: TGCAGTGCTTATGGGGACAATGGAAAGACCCAGTACTTC; CDR3 protein: CSAYGDNGKTQYF
J gene: TRBJ2-3; D gene: NA; clone size: few; V gene: TRBV6-2/TRBV6-3; CDR3 DNA: TGTGCCAGCACCAAGGGGGGTTCCGCAGATACGCAGTATTTT; CDR3 protein: CASTKGGSADTQYF
J gene: TRBJ2-7; D gene: TRBD1; clone size: NA; V gene: TRBV5-1; CDR3 DNA: TGCGCCAGCAGCTGGGGACAGAGCTACGAGCAGTACTTC; CDR3 protein: CASSWGQSYEQYF
J gene: TRBJ2-4; D gene: TRBD2; clone size: NA; V gene: TRBV7-2; CDR3 DNA: TGTGCCAGCAGCGTTCGCGGGGGGGACAAAAACATTCAGTACTTC; CDR3 protein: CASSVRGGDKNIQYF
J gene: TRBJ2-1; D gene: NA; clone size: NA; V gene: TRBV4-3; CDR3 DNA: TGCGCCAGCAGCCAAACCGTTGGGGCAAGCTACAATGAGCAGTTCTTC; CDR3 protein: CASSQTVGASYNEQFF
J gene: TRBJ1-6; D gene: NA; clone size: few; V gene: TRBV7-9; CDR3 DNA: TGTGCCAGCAGCCCCCAGTCGCCCGCTCATTATAATTCACCCCTCCACTTT; CDR3 protein: CASSPQSPAHYNSPLHF
J gene: TRBJ2-7; D gene: NA; clone size: few; V gene: TRBV5-6; CDR3 DNA: TGTGCCAGCAGCTTGATTTTGGGACACGAGCAGTACTTC; CDR3 protein: CASSLILGHEQYF